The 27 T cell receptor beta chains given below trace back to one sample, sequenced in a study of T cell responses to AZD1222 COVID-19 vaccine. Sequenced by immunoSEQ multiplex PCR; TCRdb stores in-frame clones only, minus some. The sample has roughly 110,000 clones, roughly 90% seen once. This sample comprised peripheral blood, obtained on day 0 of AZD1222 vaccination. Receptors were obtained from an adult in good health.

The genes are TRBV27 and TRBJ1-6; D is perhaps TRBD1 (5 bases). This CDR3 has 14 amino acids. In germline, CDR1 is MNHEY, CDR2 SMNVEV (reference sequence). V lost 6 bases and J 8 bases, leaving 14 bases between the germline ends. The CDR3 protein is CASSWGLGDSPLHF. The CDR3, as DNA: TGTGCCAGCAGCTGGGGACTTGGTGATTCACCCCTCCACTTT.

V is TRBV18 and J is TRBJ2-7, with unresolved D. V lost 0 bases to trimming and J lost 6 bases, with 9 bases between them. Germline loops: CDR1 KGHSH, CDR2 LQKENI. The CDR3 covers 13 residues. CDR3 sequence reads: CASSPPQASEQYF. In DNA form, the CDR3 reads TGTGCCAGCTCACCACCCCAGGCGTCCGAGCAGTACTTC. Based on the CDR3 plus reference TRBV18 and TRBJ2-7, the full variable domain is NAGVMQNPRHLVRRRGQEARLRCSPMKGHSHVYWYRQLPEEGLKFMVYLQKENIIDESGMPKERFSAEFPKEGPSILRIQQVVRGDSAAYFCASSPPQASEQYFGPGTRLTVT.

The CDR3 sequence: CASRPRRINGYTF. The CDR3 coding sequence is TGTGCCAGCAGACCTCGTCGTATTAATGGCTACACCTTC. This rearrangement joins TRBV28 to TRBJ1-2, with D uncertain. Trimming cost V 6 bases and J 6 bases, with 14 bases left between them. CDR1 is MDHEN, CDR2 SYDVKM, per germline. The CDR3 is made up of 13 amino acids.

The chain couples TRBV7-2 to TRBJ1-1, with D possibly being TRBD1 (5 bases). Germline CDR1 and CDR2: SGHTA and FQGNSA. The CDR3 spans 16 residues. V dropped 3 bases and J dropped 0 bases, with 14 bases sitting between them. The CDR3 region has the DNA TGTGCCAGCAGCTTGACCGGGACGCAGATGAACACTGAAGCTTTCTTT. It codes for CASSLTGTQMNTEAFF.

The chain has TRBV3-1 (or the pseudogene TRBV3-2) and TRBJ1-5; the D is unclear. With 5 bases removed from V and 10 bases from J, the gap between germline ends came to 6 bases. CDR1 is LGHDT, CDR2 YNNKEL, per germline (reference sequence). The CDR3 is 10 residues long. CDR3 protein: CASSYRPQHF. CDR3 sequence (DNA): TGTGCCAGCAGCTACCGCCCCCAGCATTTT.

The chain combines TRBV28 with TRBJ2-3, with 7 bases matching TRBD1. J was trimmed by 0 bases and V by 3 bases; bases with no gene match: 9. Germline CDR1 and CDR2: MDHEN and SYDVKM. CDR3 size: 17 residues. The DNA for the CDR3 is TGTGCCAGCAGTTTTCCCCCGGGACAGTCTAGCACAGATACGCAGTATTTT. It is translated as CASSFPPGQSSTDTQYF.

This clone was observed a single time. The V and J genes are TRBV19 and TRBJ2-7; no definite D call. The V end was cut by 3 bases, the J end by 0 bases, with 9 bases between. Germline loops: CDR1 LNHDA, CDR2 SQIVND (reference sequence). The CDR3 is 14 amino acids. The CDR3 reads CASSMGSDSYEQYF. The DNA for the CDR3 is TGTGCCAGTAGTATGGGCAGCGACTCCTACGAGCAGTACTTC.

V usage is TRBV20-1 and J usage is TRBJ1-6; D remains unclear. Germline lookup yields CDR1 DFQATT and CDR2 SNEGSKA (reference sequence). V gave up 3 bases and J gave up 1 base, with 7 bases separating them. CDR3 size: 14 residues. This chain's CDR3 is CSASKLSYNSPLHF. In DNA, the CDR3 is TGCAGTGCTAGTAAACTTTCCTATAATTCACCCCTCCACTTT.

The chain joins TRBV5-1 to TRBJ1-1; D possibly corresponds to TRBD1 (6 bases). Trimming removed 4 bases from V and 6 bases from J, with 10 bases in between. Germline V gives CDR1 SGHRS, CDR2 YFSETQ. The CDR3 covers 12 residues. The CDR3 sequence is CASSPGASEAFF. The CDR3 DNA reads TGCGCCAGCAGCCCAGGGGCCTCTGAAGCTTTCTTT.

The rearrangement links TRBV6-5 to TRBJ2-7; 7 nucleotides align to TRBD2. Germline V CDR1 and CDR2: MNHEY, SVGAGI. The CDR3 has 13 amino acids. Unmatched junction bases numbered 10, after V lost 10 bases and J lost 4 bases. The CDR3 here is CATQRDLLYEQYF. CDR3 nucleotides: TGTGCCACCCAGCGGGATCTCCTGTACGAGCAGTACTTC.

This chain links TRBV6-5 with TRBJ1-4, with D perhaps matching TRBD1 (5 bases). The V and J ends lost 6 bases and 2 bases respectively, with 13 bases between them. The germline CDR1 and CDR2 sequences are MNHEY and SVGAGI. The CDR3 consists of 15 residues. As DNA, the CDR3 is TGTGCCAGCAGAACCGGTGGGGGGACTAATGAAAAACTGTTTTTT. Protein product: CASRTGGGTNEKLFF.

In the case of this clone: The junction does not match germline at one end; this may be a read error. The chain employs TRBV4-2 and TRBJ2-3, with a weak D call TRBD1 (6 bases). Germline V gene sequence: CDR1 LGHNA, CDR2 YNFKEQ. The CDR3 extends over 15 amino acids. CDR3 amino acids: CASSQDPVTGRPGVF. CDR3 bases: TGTGCCAGCAGCCAAGATCCTGTGACAGGTCGACCCGGGGTTTTT.

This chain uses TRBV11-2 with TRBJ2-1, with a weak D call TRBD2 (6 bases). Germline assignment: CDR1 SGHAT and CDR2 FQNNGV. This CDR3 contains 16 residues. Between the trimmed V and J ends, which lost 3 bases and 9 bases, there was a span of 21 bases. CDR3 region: CASSFNPAGGNSEQFF. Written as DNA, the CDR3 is TGTGCCAGCAGCTTCAACCCGGCAGGAGGGAATAGTGAGCAGTTCTTC.

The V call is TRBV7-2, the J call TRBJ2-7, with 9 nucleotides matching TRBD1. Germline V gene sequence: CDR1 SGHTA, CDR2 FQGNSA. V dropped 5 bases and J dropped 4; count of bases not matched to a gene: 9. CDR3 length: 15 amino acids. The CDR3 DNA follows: TGTGCCAGCAGCCCCAAGCGGACAGGGGTTTACGAGCAGTACTTC. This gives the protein CASSPKRTGVYEQYF.

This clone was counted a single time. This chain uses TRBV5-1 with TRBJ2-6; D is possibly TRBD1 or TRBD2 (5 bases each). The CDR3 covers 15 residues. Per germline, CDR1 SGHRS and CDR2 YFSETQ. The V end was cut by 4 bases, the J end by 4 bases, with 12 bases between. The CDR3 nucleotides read TGCGCCAGCAGCCAGTTGGGGGTCGGGGCCAACGTCCTGACTTTC. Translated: CASSQLGVGANVLTF.

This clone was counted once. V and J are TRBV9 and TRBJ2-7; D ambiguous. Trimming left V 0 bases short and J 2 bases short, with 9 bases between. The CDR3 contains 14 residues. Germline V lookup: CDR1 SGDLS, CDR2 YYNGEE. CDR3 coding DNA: TGTGCCAGCAGCGTAGGGGCCGAAGCCTACGAGCAGTACTTC. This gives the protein CASSVGAEAYEQYF.

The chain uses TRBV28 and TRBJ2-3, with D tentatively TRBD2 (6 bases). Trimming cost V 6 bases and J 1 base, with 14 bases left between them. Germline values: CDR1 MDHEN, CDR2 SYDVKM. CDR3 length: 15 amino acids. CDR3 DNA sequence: TGTGCCAGCAGGTCTAGTTGGGGGGGCACAGATACGCAGTATTTT. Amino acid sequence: CASRSSWGGTDTQYF.

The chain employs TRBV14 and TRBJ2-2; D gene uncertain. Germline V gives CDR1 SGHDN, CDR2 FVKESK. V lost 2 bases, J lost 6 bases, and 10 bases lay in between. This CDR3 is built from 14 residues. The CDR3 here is CASSQISTPGELFF. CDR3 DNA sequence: TGTGCCAGCAGCCAAATATCCACTCCCGGGGAGCTGTTTTTT.

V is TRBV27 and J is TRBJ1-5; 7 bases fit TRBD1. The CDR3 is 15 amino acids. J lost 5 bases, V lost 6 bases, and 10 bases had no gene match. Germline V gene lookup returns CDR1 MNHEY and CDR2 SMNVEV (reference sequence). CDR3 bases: TGTGCCAGCAGCCTTTGGACAGGCGCCGATCAGCCCCAGCATTTT. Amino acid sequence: CASSLWTGADQPQHF.

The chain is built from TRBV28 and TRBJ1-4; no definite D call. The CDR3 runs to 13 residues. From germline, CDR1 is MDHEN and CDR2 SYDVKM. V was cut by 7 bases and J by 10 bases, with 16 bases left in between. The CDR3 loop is CASTEPVVGKLFF. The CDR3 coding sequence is TGTGCCAGCACGGAGCCCGTTGTGGGAAAACTGTTTTTT.

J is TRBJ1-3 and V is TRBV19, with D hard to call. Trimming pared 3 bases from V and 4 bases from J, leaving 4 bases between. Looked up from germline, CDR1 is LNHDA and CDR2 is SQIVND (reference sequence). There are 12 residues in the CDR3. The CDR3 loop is CASSILGNTIYF. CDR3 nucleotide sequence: TGTGCCAGTAGTATTCTCGGAAACACCATATATTTT.

CDR3: CASSVLASGYNEQFF. The CDR3 DNA sequence: TGTGCCAGCAGCGTATTGGCTAGCGGATACAATGAGCAGTTCTTC. The J gene is TRBJ2-1, the V gene TRBV9; TRBD2 matches at 7 bases. The CDR3 has 15 residues. Trimming at V came to 1 base and at J to 4 bases, leaving 5 bases not matched to a gene. Germline V gives CDR1 SGDLS, CDR2 YYNGEE.

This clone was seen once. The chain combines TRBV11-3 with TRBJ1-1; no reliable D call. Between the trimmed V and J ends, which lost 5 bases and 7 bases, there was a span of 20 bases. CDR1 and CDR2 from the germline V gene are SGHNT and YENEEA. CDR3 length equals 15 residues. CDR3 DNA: TGTGCCAGCAGCCCCAAGGGTGGGCTTCAAAATGAAGCTTTCTTT. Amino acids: CASSPKGGLQNEAFF.

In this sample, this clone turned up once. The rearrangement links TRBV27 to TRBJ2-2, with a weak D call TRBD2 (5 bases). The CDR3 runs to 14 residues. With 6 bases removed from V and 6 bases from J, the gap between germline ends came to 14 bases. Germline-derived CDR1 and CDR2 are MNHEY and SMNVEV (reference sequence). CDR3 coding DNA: TGTGCCAGCAGCCGGCTAGCATCCGCCGGGGAGCTGTTTTTT. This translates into CASSRLASAGELFF.

The CDR3: CASKGTENEKLFF. The CDR3 nucleotides are TGTGCCAGTAAGGGGACGGAAAATGAAAAACTGTTTTTT. The chain is built from TRBV19 and TRBJ1-4, with a weak D call TRBD1 (5 bases). This CDR3 has 13 amino acids. Germline lookup yields CDR1 LNHDA and CDR2 SQIVND (reference sequence). The V end was cut by 7 bases, the J end by 5 bases, with 11 bases between.

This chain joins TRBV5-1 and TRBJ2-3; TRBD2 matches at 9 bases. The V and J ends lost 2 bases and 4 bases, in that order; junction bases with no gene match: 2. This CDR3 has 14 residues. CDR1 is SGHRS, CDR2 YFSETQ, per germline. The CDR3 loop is CASSLLAGSDTQYF. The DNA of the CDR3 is TGCGCCAGCAGCTTACTAGCGGGTTCAGATACGCAGTATTTT.

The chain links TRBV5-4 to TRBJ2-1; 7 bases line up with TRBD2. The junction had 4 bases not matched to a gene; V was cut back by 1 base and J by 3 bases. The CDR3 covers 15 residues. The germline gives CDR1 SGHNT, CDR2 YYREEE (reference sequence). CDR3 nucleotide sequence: TGTGCCAGCAGCTTGAACCTAGCGGACTACAATGAGCAGTTCTTC. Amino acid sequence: CASSLNLADYNEQFF.